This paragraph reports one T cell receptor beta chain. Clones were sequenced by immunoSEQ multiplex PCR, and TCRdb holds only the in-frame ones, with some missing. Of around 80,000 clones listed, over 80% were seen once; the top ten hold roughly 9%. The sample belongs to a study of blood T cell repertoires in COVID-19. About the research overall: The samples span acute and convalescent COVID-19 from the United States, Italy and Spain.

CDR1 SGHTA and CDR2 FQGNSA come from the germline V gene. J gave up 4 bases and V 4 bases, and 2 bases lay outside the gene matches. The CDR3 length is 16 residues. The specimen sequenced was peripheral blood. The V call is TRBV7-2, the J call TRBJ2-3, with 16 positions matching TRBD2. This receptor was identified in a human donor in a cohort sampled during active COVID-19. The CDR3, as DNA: TGTGCCAGCAGCTCGGGACTAGCGGGAGGGTCAGATACGCAGTATTTT. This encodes CASSSGLAGGSDTQYF.